The 11 T cell receptor beta chains below were found in one sample sequenced in a study of blood T cells in healthy people across ages. The authors ran a second PCR of roughly 6 to 11 cycles using a sample-barcoded 5' primer and a J-beta primer mix. TCRdb used MiXCR to reprocess the 5' RACE reads, holding one entry per CDR3 protein. In the table there are 1.5 million to 2 million distinct CDR3 sequences, about 30% of which are singletons. The sequencing input was blood. The receptors here all came from a woman in her 30s in good health.

This clonotype was recorded at least ten times. This sequence joins TRBV3-1 and TRBJ2-5; 10 nucleotides match TRBD2. Germline V gene sequence: CDR1 LGHDT, CDR2 YNNKEL (reference sequence). After removal of 6 bases from V and 5 bases from J, the junction contained 9 bases not matched to a gene. CDR3 length: 15 residues. For the CDR3, the DNA is TGTGCCAGCAGTCAGAGCGGGAGGGCCTTTGAGACCCAGTACTTC. It translates to CASSQSGRAFETQYF.

The chain has TRBV5-1 and TRBJ2-3, with a possible D match to TRBD2 (5 bases). V lost 3 bases, J lost 5 bases, and 16 bases lay in between. Looked up from germline, CDR1 is SGHRS and CDR2 is YFSETQ. The CDR3 is made up of 15 amino acids. The chain's CDR3 is CASSWRGGPGDTQYF. DNA of the CDR3: TGCGCCAGCAGCTGGAGAGGAGGTCCTGGAGATACGCAGTATTTT.

This clonotype has more than one count but fewer than ten. The chain employs TRBV6-5 and TRBJ2-1, with D possibly matching TRBD2 (7 bases). CDR3 length equals 13 residues. The germline V gene has CDR1 MNHEY and CDR2 SVGAGI. V was cut by 8 bases and J by 3 bases, with 11 bases left in between. The CDR3 DNA sequence: TGTGCCAGCCGGGGGGCGAACTACAATGAGCAGTTCTTC. This gives the protein CASRGANYNEQFF.

There are many counts of this clonotype. The CDR3 DNA reads as TGTGCCAGCAGCTATCGCGGCCCAGCTAACTATGGCTACACCTTC. Translating gives CASSYRGPANYGYTF. This sequence joins TRBV12-3 or TRBV12-4 and TRBJ1-2; no reliable D call. Deletions cut 6 bases from V and 0 bases from J, with 14 bases between. The CDR3 spans 15 residues.

Remarks on this clonotype: This may come from a read error, since a much larger clone is one base off. This rearrangement joins TRBV7-2 to TRBJ2-7, with 9 bases matching TRBD2. From germline, CDR1 is SGHTA and CDR2 FQGNSA. The CDR3 is 18 amino acids. The V segment lost 1 base and the J segment 3 bases; nucleotides outside the gene matches: 13. In DNA, the CDR3 is TGTGCCAGCAGCTTAGGAGGCGGGGGGGTTACGAGCAGCTACGAGCAGTACTTC. Translating it yields CASSLGGGGVTSSYEQYF.

This clonotype has at least ten counts. Compared with germline, one end of the junction differs, possibly owing to a read error. The chain links TRBV5-1 to TRBJ2-7; 11 positions agree with TRBD1. This CDR3 comprises 13 residues. Germline CDR1 SGHRS, CDR2 YFSETQ. The DNA for the CDR3 is TGTGCTAGTGGACAGGGGGCAACCTACGAGCAGTACTTC. It is translated as CASGQGATYEQYF. The complete variable domain, with remaining parts taken from reference TRBV5-1 and TRBJ2-7, reads KAGVTQTPRYLIKTRGQQVTLSCSPISGHRSVSWYQQTPGQGLQFLFEYFSETQRNKGNFPGRFSGRQFSNSRSEMNVSTLELGDSALYLCASGQGATYEQYFGPGTRLTVT.

This clonotype was detected ten times or more. The chain links TRBV7-4 to TRBJ2-1; tentative D call: TRBD2 (5 bases). The germline V and J ends were trimmed by 10 bases and 6 bases, with 10 bases remaining between them. Germline V gene data show CDR1 as SGHVT and CDR2 as SQSDAQ. The CDR3 has 11 amino acids. The CDR3 sequence is CATPEGNEQFF. DNA of the CDR3: TGTGCCACCCCCGAGGGCAATGAGCAGTTCTTC.

In this sample, this clonotype turned up many times. The chain joins TRBV29-1 to TRBJ2-7, with 7 bases identical to TRBD2. This CDR3 has 15 residues. CDR1 is SQVTM and CDR2 is ANQGSEA in the germline V gene. J lost 9 bases, V lost 1 base, and 15 bases had no gene match. CDR3 residues: CSVEVLSGGLRGQYF. The CDR3 coding sequence is TGCAGCGTTGAAGTACTGTCGGGAGGCCTCCGGGGGCAGTACTTC.

The chain couples TRBV5-1 to TRBJ1-1, with a tentative D call TRBD1 (6 bases). Deletions cut 5 bases from V and 5 bases from J, with 13 bases between. The CDR3 sequence is 13 residues long. Germline loops: CDR1 SGHRS, CDR2 YFSETQ. The CDR3 DNA is TGCGCCAGCAGTAGGGGGGCGCGGACTGAAGCTTTCTTT. As protein: CASSRGARTEAFF.

This clonotype was counted between two and nine times. This sequence joins TRBV24-1 and TRBJ1-2; D remains ambiguous. The V end lost 0 bases, the J end lost 3 bases, and 10 bases lay between the germline ends. Germline-derived CDR1 and CDR2 are KGHDR and SFDVKD. This CDR3 region has 15 residues. CDR3 nucleotides: TGTGCCACCAGTGATTTGCTGGAGGGCCACTATGGCTACACCTTC. This codes for CATSDLLEGHYGYTF.

CDR3 bases: TGCAGTGCCGTACTCCCGGGACCTCACCAAGAGACCCAGTACTTC. Protein product: CSAVLPGPHQETQYF. The chain is built from TRBV20-1 and TRBJ2-5, with D possibly being TRBD1 or TRBD2 (5 bases each). Deletions cut 6 bases from V and 0 bases from J, with 17 bases between. The CDR3 sequence is 15 residues long. Germline loops: CDR1 DFQATT, CDR2 SNEGSKA (reference sequence).